This T cell receptor (beta chain) comes out of a study of regulatory T cells in long-lasting Graves disease. At the level of the study: Persistence in Graves' disease denoted antithyroid drug use beyond 5 years alongside positive TSH receptor antibodies.

Study results and caveats: Persistent Graves' patients showed a TCR diversity that was lower than that of newly diagnosed ones. Investigators studied peripheral blood only, not thyroid tissue. Persistent disease was characterized by preferential usage of TRBV28, TRBJ1-2 and TRBJ2-5.

In this sample, this clonotype turned up once. Its antigen is unidentified. The authors built TCR beta libraries using iRepertoire HTBI primers and Arm-PCR of CDR3 regions. In TCRdb, the multiplex PCR reads were re-called with MiXCR into one record per CDR3 protein. The table records about 460,000 distinct CDR3 sequences, 20% to 25% of them present only once. Time point of the sample: persistent/refractory GD, antithyroid drugs over 5 years with positive TRAb. Following extraction of RNA from PBMCs, that RNA was used to make the TCR library. Germline V gene lookup returns CDR1 SGHRS and CDR2 YFSETQ. Trimming took off 1 base at V and 1 base at J, with 5 bases between the two ends. This CDR3 comprises 13 residues.

The clonotype originates from a female donor with Graves disease. V and J are TRBV5-1 and TRBJ1-1; no clear D gene. The source material was peripheral blood mononuclear cells (PBMCs), sampled when the disease was refractory, from a patient treated with antithyroid drugs. The CDR3 coding sequence is TGCGCCAGCAGCTTGACGAAGAACACTGAAGCTTTCTTT. Protein product: CASSLTKNTEAFF.